The source of this T cell receptor beta chain is a study of cytomegalovirus exposure and HLA in healthy donors. Study-level background: Earlier sequencing of about 179 million T cells yielded roughly 100 million unique TCR beta sequences.

Healthy people donating bone marrow made up the donors. The trim removed 5 bases at V and 8 bases at J, leaving 11 bases unmatched. Germline loops: CDR1 MNHEY, CDR2 SVGAGI. This CDR3 is built from 14 residues. The study, taken as a whole, reports: Several of the most significant clusters appeared linked to common viral pathogens, based on a later analysis. Later on, an analysis tied 15,000 or so TCR beta sequences to HLA alleles at 0.05 false discovery rate.

On this clone itself: Its specificity is unknown.

13 Jbeta primers and 60 Vbeta primers were used for the PCR. Profiling relied on immunoSEQ multiplex PCR, and the TCRdb table lists in-frame clones only, not all of them. The sample yields 90,000 to 130,000 clones, around three quarters seen once. This clonotype originated in a woman under 40 in good health and CMV-seronegative. The rearrangement uses TRBV6-5 and TRBJ1-1; 7 nucleotides match TRBD1. The sample comprised PBMCs. The CDR3 DNA reads as TGTGCCAGCAGTCTTACCCCAGACAGGGCCGAAGCTTTCTTT. It yields the protein CASSLTPDRAEAFF.